The present TCR beta chain was sequenced within a study of cytomegalovirus exposure and HLA in healthy donors. Findings of the study overall: For presence/absence analyses, sequencing depth was assumed to be roughly uniform across donors. Among TCR beta chains, those listed as cytomegalovirus-associated numbered around 160.

Comment on this clone: The antigen remains undetermined.

Both 60 Vbeta primers and 13 Jbeta primers went into the PCR. The assay was immunoSEQ multiplex PCR, and TCRdb's table has in-frame clones only and misses some. Found here are over 150,000 clones, roughly 78% of them singletons; the top ten hold roughly 2%. Germline assignment: CDR1 SNHLY and CDR2 FYNNEI. V was trimmed by 9 bases and J by 8 bases, leaving 20 bases between them. The CDR3 spans 14 residues. The rearrangement uses TRBV2 and TRBJ2-1, with TRBD1 as a possible D gene (6 bases). The specimen sequenced was PBMCs. The sequence was collected from a man aged 40-49 years in good health and CMV-seronegative. As DNA, the CDR3 is TGTGCCAGTCCGATAAATAACAGGGAACATGAGCAGTTCTTC. Protein sequence: CASPINNREHEQFF.